The 22 T cell receptor beta chains below were found in one sample sequenced in a study of control samples from healthy donors and cancer patients. Generated by immunoSEQ multiplex PCR, the TCRdb table keeps only in-frame clones and is missing some. The repertoire holds 400,000 to 450,000 clones, 90% seen once, with around 6.4% in the top ten. The sample was PBMCs. Every receptor here comes from a man aged 40-49 years with head and neck cancer.

This rearrangement joins TRBV4-3 to TRBJ2-1, with 8 bases lining up with TRBD2. From germline, CDR1 is LGHNA and CDR2 YSLEER. The CDR3 has 16 amino acids. J lost 0 bases, V lost 5 bases, and 6 bases had no gene match. The CDR3 DNA is TGCGCCAGCAGCTTACGCGGGGGGCCCTCCTACAATGAGCAGTTCTTC. Translating gives CASSLRGGPSYNEQFF.

The rearrangement links TRBV29-1 to TRBJ2-3, with 10 positions matching TRBD2. The CDR3 runs to 14 residues. Per germline, CDR1 SQVTM and CDR2 ANQGSEA. J gave up 1 base and V 6 bases, and 4 bases lay outside the gene matches. The CDR3 bases are TGCAGCGTGGATAGCGGGGGGCGCACAGATACGCAGTATTTT. It encodes CSVDSGGRTDTQYF.

The chain employs TRBV6-1 and TRBJ2-7; possibly TRBD2 for D (5 bases). This CDR3 has 16 residues. Germline CDR1 is MNHNS and CDR2 is SASEGT. V was pared by 1 base and J by 3 bases, with 16 bases between. The CDR3 loop is CASSEGSRTFYYEQYF. DNA for the CDR3: TGTGCCAGCAGTGAAGGGTCGAGGACTTTCTACTACGAGCAGTACTTC.

The CDR3 DNA follows: TGTGCCAGCAGCTCAGAGGGGGCGTGGACTGAAGCTTTCTTT. This gives the protein CASSSEGAWTEAFF. This chain uses TRBV14 with TRBJ1-1; 7 positions match TRBD1. Germline V gives CDR1 SGHDN, CDR2 FVKESK. The CDR3 has 14 amino acids. Trimming removed 5 bases from V and 5 bases from J; junction bases left unmatched: 8.

The chain links TRBV15 to TRBJ2-2, with D perhaps given as TRBD1 or TRBD2 (6 bases each). Germline loops: CDR1 LNHNV, CDR2 YYDKDF (reference sequence). CDR3 length: 17 amino acids. V dropped 0 bases and J dropped 5 bases, with 16 bases sitting between them. DNA of the CDR3: TGTGCCACCAGCAGAGAGCGGGGTGGGGGGCGAACCGGGGAGCTGTTTTTT. It specifies CATSRERGGGRTGELFF.

The V gene is TRBV7-8, the J gene TRBJ2-1; D unclear. V lost 2 bases, J lost 7 bases, and 6 bases lay in between. The CDR3 consists of 12 residues. The germline V gene encodes CDR1 SGHVS and CDR2 FQNEAQ. CDR3 sequence reads: CASSLSVNEQFF. The CDR3 DNA follows: TGTGCCAGCAGCTTATCAGTAAATGAGCAGTTCTTC.

V usage is TRBV5-1 and J usage is TRBJ1-3; tentatively, D is TRBD1 (6 bases). V lost 7 bases and J lost 1, with 12 bases in between. There are 14 residues in the CDR3. Germline CDR1 and CDR2: SGHRS and YFSETQ. The chain's CDR3 is CASGDTGSGNTIYF. The CDR3 bases are TGCGCCAGCGGGGACACAGGTTCTGGAAACACCATATATTTT.

Written as DNA, the CDR3 is TGTGCCAGCAGTTACAGTCCCGCCGTCGGGTACTTC. It yields the protein CASSYSPAVGYF. The rearrangement uses TRBV6-6 and TRBJ2-5, with D uncertain. This CDR3 region has 12 residues. V was shortened by 2 bases and J by 13 bases, with 14 bases between the two germline ends. The germline CDR1 and CDR2 sequences are MNHNY and SVGAGI (reference sequence).

This sequence joins TRBV15 and TRBJ2-3; 13 bases map to TRBD2. CDR3 length: 17 amino acids. V was pared by 3 bases and J by 6 bases, with 9 bases of the junction left unmatched. CDR1 and CDR2 from the germline V gene are LNHNV and YYDKDF (reference sequence). CDR3 protein: CATSRGTSGIFGDTQYF. The CDR3 region has the DNA TGTGCCACCAGCAGGGGGACTAGCGGGATTTTTGGGGATACGCAGTATTTT.

The rearrangement uses TRBV19 and TRBJ1-1; D remains ambiguous. V was trimmed by 1 base and J by 1 base, leaving 13 bases between them. The CDR3 is 16 amino acids. CDR1 and CDR2 from the germline V gene are LNHDA and SQIVND (reference sequence). CDR3 DNA: TGTGCCAGTAGTATAGGTTTGTGGCAGGAGAACACTGAAGCTTTCTTT. Its translation: CASSIGLWQENTEAFF.

This clone showed up just once. The junction departs from germline at one end; a sequencing error may be responsible. This same CDR3 is encoded by further DNA sequences in the sample. The chain couples TRBV5-4 to TRBJ1-1, with D uncertain. The CDR3 has 13 residues. Germline CDR1 is SGHNT and CDR2 is YYREEE (reference sequence). CDR3 loop: CASSLAGNTEAFF. The CDR3, as DNA: TGTGCCAGTAGCTTAGCAGGGAACACTGAAGCTTTCTTT.

The chain combines TRBV6-1 with TRBJ1-4; D is perhaps TRBD1 (5 bases). V was shortened by 0 bases and J by 8 bases, with 13 bases between the two germline ends. Germline values: CDR1 MNHNS, CDR2 SASEGT. The CDR3 runs 15 residues. CDR3 amino acids: CASSEAPLGPEKLFF. As DNA, the CDR3 is TGTGCCAGCAGTGAAGCCCCCTTGGGACCCGAAAAACTGTTTTTT.

This clone appeared once. The gene calls are TRBV4-2 and TRBJ2-3; 9 bases map to TRBD2. There are 16 residues in the CDR3. The V gene's germline CDR1 is LGHNA and CDR2 YNFKEQ. Trimming removed 0 bases from V and 10 bases from J; junction bases left unmatched: 11. The CDR3 is CASSQDKASGARAQYF. The CDR3 bases are TGTGCCAGCAGCCAAGATAAGGCTAGCGGGGCACGTGCGCAGTATTTT.

The rearrangement uses TRBV18 and TRBJ1-1; possible D gene TRBD1, 5 bases. The V gene lost 6 bases and the J gene lost 4 bases, with 15 bases spanning the gap. Germline-derived CDR1 and CDR2 are KGHSH and LQKENI. The CDR3 covers 14 residues. CDR3 bases: TGTGCCAGCTCGGAGGGACCACGGGGCACTGAAGCTTTCTTT. Translation: CASSEGPRGTEAFF.

This chain's CDR3 is CASSPTGGGNQPQHF. Written as DNA, the CDR3 is TGTGCCAGCAGCCCCACAGGGGGCGGCAATCAGCCCCAGCATTTT. The J gene is TRBJ1-5, the V gene TRBV7-9; 9 positions agree with TRBD1. The CDR3 runs 15 residues. In germline, CDR1 is SEHNR, CDR2 FQNEAQ (reference sequence). Trimming took 5 bases from V and 2 from J; bases not matched to a gene: 4. The full variable domain, rest sourced from reference TRBV7-9 and TRBJ1-5, is DTGVSQNPRHKITKRGQNVTFRCDPISEHNRLYWYRQTLGQGPEFLTYFQNEAQLEKSRLLSDRFSAERPKGSFSTLEIQRTEQGDSAMYLCASSPTGGGNQPQHFGDGTRLSIL.

The V call is TRBV18, the J call TRBJ2-7, with 8 positions matching TRBD1. The junction had 14 bases not matched to a gene; V was cut back by 1 base and J by 0 bases. The length of the CDR3 is 19 residues. Per the germline V gene, CDR1 is KGHSH and CDR2 is LQKENI. CDR3 region: CASSPRPGQAPSSSYEQYF. The CDR3 DNA reads as TGTGCCAGCTCACCACGGCCGGGACAGGCACCTTCGAGCTCCTACGAGCAGTACTTC.

This chain joins TRBV4-1 and TRBJ1-2, with D tentatively TRBD1 (6 bases). The V end lost 3 bases, the J end lost 6 bases, and 17 bases lay between the germline ends. Germline CDR1 reads MGHRA; CDR2 reads YSYEKL. The length of the CDR3 is 15 residues. The CDR3 sequence is CASSHLGGAENGYTF. The DNA for the CDR3 is TGCGCCAGCAGCCACCTCGGGGGCGCCGAGAATGGCTACACCTTC.

This chain uses TRBV28 with TRBJ1-1, with D unclear. The germline V gene has CDR1 MDHEN and CDR2 SYDVKM. V was trimmed by 9 bases and J by 0 bases, leaving 8 bases between them. The CDR3 has 12 residues. The DNA for the CDR3 is TGTGCCAGGGGATTGATGAACACTGAAGCTTTCTTT. It is translated as CARGLMNTEAFF.

The chain combines TRBV4-3 with TRBJ2-6; unclear D gene. The germline V gene encodes CDR1 LGHNA and CDR2 YSLEER. The CDR3 is 18 amino acids. Trimming took off 0 bases at V and 2 bases at J, with 14 bases between the two ends. The CDR3 DNA follows: TGCGCCAGCAGCCAAGATCTAGTTTCCAGGCCTGGGGCCAACGTCCTGACTTTC. Translated, it gives CASSQDLVSRPGANVLTF.

The chain joins TRBV7-8 to TRBJ1-1; D unclear. Germline-derived CDR1 and CDR2 are SGHVS and FQNEAQ. This CDR3 spans 14 amino acids. V shed 0 bases and J shed 3 bases, with 8 bases lying between them. The CDR3 loop is CASSLASWDTEAFF. The CDR3 DNA follows: TGTGCCAGCAGCTTAGCTAGCTGGGACACTGAAGCTTTCTTT.

This chain uses TRBV7-2 with TRBJ2-4; 11 positions agree with TRBD1. This CDR3 contains 15 residues. With V trimmed by 7 bases and J by 9 bases, 11 bases remained unmatched. Germline V gives CDR1 SGHTA, CDR2 FQGNSA. The CDR3 DNA is TGTGCCAGCACCGCCGGGACAGGGGGTTTGGGCATTCAGTACTTC. It is translated as CASTAGTGGLGIQYF.

In this sample, this clone turned up a few times. The chain links TRBV5-1 to TRBJ2-3; D possibly matches TRBD1 or TRBD2 (5 bases each). CDR3 size: 17 residues. V was shortened by 4 bases and J by 3 bases, with 21 bases between the two germline ends. Germline CDR1 is SGHRS and CDR2 is YFSETQ. The CDR3 region has the DNA TGCGCCAGCAGCGGGGGACGGAGCCAAATTGAGACAGATACGCAGTATTTT. Protein sequence: CASSGGRSQIETDTQYF.